These T cell receptor beta chains were read from a single sample in a study of blood T cell repertoires in COVID-19. Generated by immunoSEQ multiplex PCR, the TCRdb table keeps only in-frame clones and is missing some. The data show around 140,000 clones, 88% seen once. Material: peripheral blood. Receptor source: a human donor in a cohort sampled during active COVID-19. Each CDR3 is given with its conserved first and last residue. The order of the fields is D gene, V gene, clone size, J gene, CDR3 protein, CDR3 DNA. D genes are given only for firm matches. Not all rows give a size; the values are once, few, many and, for expanded clones, a class.

>.|TRBV18|.|TRBJ1-1
CASSPPTGRGVNTEAFF
TGTGCCAGCTCACCACCCACTGGGCGGGGGGTGAACACTGAAGCTTTCTTT
>.|TRBV29-1|.|TRBJ2-7
CSARGAGASYEQYF
TGCAGCGCCCGTGGCGCGGGGGCCTCCTACGAGCAGTACTTC
>.|TRBV7-8|.|TRBJ2-7
CASSLALRADASF
TGTGCCAGCAGCTTAGCCTTGAGGGCAGATGCAAGCTTC
>.|TRBV4-2|.|TRBJ2-2
CASRAASRSLTGELFF
TGTGCCAGCAGAGCCGCGTCCCGGTCTCTCACCGGGGAGCTGTTTTTT
>TRBD2|TRBV11-2|.|TRBJ2-1
CASSSNGLAGGHRYNEQFF
TGTGCCAGCAGCTCGAATGGACTAGCGGGGGGCCATAGGTACAATGAGCAGTTCTTC
>.|TRBV6-5|.|TRBJ1-4
CASSSLGGVNEKLFF
TGTGCCAGCAGTTCCTTGGGGGGTGTCAATGAAAAACTGTTTTTT
>.|TRBV30|.|TRBJ2-5
CAWGFESGETQYF
TGTGCCTGGGGGTTCGAATCCGGAGAGACCCAGTACTTC
>.|TRBV11-2|.|TRBJ1-6
CASSPIRDSPLHF
TGTGCCAGCAGCCCCATCAGGGATTCACCCCTCCACTTT
>TRBD2|TRBV27|.|TRBJ2-2
CASSLSGVNTGELFF
TGTGCCAGCAGCCTTAGCGGGGTAAACACCGGGGAGCTGTTTTTT
>TRBD1|TRBV9|.|TRBJ1-2
CASSTRTGTRYTF
TGTGCCAGCAGCACCCGGACAGGGACGCGGTACACCTTC
>.|TRBV6-6|once|TRBJ2-2
CASSYSGANTGELFF
TGTGCCAGCAGTTACTCGGGGGCCAACACCGGGGAGCTGTTTTTT
>.|TRBV3-1/TRBV3-2|.|TRBJ2-5
CASSQRGAGETQYF
TGTGCCAGCAGCCAACGGGGGGCCGGGGAGACCCAGTACTTC
>.|TRBV29-1|.|TRBJ2-1
CSVAARVAYNEQFF
TGCAGCGTTGCGGCCAGGGTCGCCTACAATGAGCAGTTCTTC
>.|TRBV7-8|.|TRBJ2-7
CASSPPRGARGTNEQYF
TGTGCCAGCAGTCCCCCCCGGGGGGCCCGTGGTACTAACGAGCAGTACTTC
>TRBD2|TRBV3-1/TRBV3-2|.|TRBJ2-1
CASSQVGGGSYNEQFF
TGTGCCAGCAGCCAAGTAGGCGGGGGCTCCTACAATGAGCAGTTCTTC
>.|TRBV7-2|.|TRBJ2-3
CASSLGPGILRTDTQYF
TGTGCCAGCAGCTTAGGTCCAGGGATTTTGCGCACAGATACGCAGTATTTT
>.|TRBV7-2|.|TRBJ1-1
CASSSPEGKNTEAFF
TGTGCCAGCAGCTCTCCCGAGGGCAAGAACACTGAAGCTTTCTTT
>.|TRBV7-2|.|TRBJ2-7
CASSARQASYEQYF
TGTGCCAGCAGCGCGCGACAGGCCTCCTACGAGCAGTACTTC
>TRBD2|TRBV9|.|TRBJ2-7
CASSVEAGGPYEQYF
TGTGCCAGCAGCGTAGAGGCGGGGGGGCCCTACGAGCAGTACTTC
>.|TRBV4-1|.|TRBJ2-7
CASSQGPQGRALTYEQYF
TGCGCCAGCAGCCAAGGGCCTCAGGGGCGCGCCCTTACCTACGAGCAGTACTTC
>.|TRBV11-2|.|TRBJ2-5
CASRDFGTQYF
TGTGCCAGCCGGGACTTCGGGACCCAGTACTTC
>TRBD1|TRBV6-5|.|TRBJ2-7
CASSRTGVGYEQYF
TGTGCCAGCAGTCGAACAGGGGTGGGCTACGAGCAGTACTTC
>TRBD1|TRBV6-5|once|TRBJ2-7
CASSSTRGSGVHEQYF
TGTGCCAGCAGTTCGACCAGGGGGTCGGGTGTCCACGAGCAGTACTTC
>TRBD1|TRBV4-2|.|TRBJ2-6
CASSPVPGQSPSGANVLTF
TGTGCCAGCAGCCCGGTCCCGGGACAGTCGCCCTCTGGGGCCAACGTCCTGACTTTC
>TRBD2|TRBV6-5|.|TRBJ2-7
CASRDSGGAEQYF
TGTGCCAGCAGGGATAGCGGGGGGGCCGAGCAGTACTTC
>.|TRBV6-2/TRBV6-3|.|TRBJ1-3
CASSYKPRSGNTIYF
TGTGCCAGCAGTTACAAGCCCCGCTCTGGAAACACCATATATTTT
>.|TRBV4-3|few|TRBJ2-6
CASSLDTVPFRLSGANVLTF
TGCGCCAGCAGTCTAGATACGGTCCCCTTTCGGCTCTCTGGGGCCAACGTCCTGACTTTC
>TRBD2|TRBV5-1|.|TRBJ2-3
CASREQIAGDVDTQYF
TGCGCCAGCAGGGAGCAAATAGCGGGGGACGTGGATACGCAGTATTTT
>.|TRBV9|.|TRBJ1-1
CASSVGQIDTEAFF
TGTGCCAGCAGCGTAGGACAGATTGACACTGAAGCTTTCTTT
>.|TRBV21-1|.|TRBJ1-1
CASSKARDSRTEAFF
TGTGCCAGCAGCAAAGCCAGGGATAGTCGCACTGAAGCTTTCTTT
>.|TRBV2|.|TRBJ2-7
CASSDPLGGAVYEQYF
TGTGCCAGCAGCGACCCCCTTGGGGGCGCCGTCTACGAGCAGTACTTC
>.|TRBV10-3|.|TRBJ1-1
CAITATMDTEAFF
TGTGCCATCACTGCGACAATGGACACTGAAGCTTTCTTT
>.|TRBV27|.|TRBJ1-1
CASSLSRNTEAFF
TGTGCCAGCAGTTTATCCCGGAACACTGAAGCTTTCTTT